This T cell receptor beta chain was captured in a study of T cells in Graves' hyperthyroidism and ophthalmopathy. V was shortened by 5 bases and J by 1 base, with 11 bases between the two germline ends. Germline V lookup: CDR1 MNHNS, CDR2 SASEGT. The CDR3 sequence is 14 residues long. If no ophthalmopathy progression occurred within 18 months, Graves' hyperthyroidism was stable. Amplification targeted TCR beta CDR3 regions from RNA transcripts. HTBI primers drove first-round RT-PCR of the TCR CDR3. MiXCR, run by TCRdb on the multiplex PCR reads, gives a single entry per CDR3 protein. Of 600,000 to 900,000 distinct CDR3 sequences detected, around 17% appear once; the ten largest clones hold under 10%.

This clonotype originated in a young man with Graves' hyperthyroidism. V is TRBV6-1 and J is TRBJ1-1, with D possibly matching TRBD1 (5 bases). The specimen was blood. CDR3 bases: TGTGCCAGCAGTTTCCGACAGAGGAACACTGAAGCTTTCTTT. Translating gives CASSFRQRNTEAFF.